This T cell receptor (beta chain) was recorded in a study of control samples from healthy donors and cancer patients. The repertoire was sequenced with immunoSEQ multiplex PCR; TCRdb's copy has only in-frame clones and lacks some. This sample has some 100,000 clones, with less than 95% found just once. CDR3 length equals 14 residues. The germline CDR1 and CDR2 sequences are LGHDT and YNNKEL (reference sequence). V gave up 5 bases and J gave up 1 base; unmatched junction bases: 4. The TCR comes from a human donor in good health. The donor label of this sample is uncertain. The V call is TRBV3-1 (or the pseudogene TRBV3-2), the J call TRBJ2-5; 7 bases agree with TRBD1. Sequenced: blood. The CDR3: CASSYDRVQETQYF. The DNA for the CDR3 is TGTGCCAGCAGCTACGACAGGGTCCAAGAGACCCAGTACTTC.